The present T cell receptor (beta chain) was sequenced within a study of blood T cell repertoires in COVID-19. Libraries were prepared by immunoSEQ multiplex PCR; TCRdb keeps only in-frame clonotypes and omits some of them. The sample shows about 270,000 clones, over 75% of them seen only once. CDR3 length equals 19 residues. CDR1 is LNHDA and CDR2 is SQIVND in the germline V gene (reference sequence). The ends were cut back, 4 bases at V and 2 bases at J, with 24 bases in the middle. V gene TRBV19 combines with J gene TRBJ1-3; D remains unclear. The TCR comes from a young man who had recovered from COVID-19. The sequenced material came from PBMCs or T cells enriched from blood (not recorded which). This CDR3 reads CASSRARRGEAKAGNTIYF. The CDR3 DNA sequence: TGTGCCAGTAGTAGAGCCCGTCGGGGAGAGGCCAAAGCTGGAAACACCATATATTTT.